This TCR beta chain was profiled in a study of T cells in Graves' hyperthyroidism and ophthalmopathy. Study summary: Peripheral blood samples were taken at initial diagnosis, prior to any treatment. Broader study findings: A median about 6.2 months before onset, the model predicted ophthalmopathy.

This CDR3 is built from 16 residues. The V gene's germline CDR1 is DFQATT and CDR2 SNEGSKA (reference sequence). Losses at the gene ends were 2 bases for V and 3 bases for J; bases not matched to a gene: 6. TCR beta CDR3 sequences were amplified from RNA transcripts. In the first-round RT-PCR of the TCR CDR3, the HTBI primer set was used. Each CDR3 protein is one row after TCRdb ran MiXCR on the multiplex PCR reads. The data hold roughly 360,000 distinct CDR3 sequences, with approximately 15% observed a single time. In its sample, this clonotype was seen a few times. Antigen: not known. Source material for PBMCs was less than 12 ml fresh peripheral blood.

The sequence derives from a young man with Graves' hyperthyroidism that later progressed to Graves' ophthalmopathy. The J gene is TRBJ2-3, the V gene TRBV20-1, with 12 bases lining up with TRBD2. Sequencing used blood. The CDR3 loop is CSARLAGGPGTDTQYF. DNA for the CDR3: TGCAGTGCTAGACTAGCGGGGGGGCCCGGGACAGATACGCAGTATTTT.